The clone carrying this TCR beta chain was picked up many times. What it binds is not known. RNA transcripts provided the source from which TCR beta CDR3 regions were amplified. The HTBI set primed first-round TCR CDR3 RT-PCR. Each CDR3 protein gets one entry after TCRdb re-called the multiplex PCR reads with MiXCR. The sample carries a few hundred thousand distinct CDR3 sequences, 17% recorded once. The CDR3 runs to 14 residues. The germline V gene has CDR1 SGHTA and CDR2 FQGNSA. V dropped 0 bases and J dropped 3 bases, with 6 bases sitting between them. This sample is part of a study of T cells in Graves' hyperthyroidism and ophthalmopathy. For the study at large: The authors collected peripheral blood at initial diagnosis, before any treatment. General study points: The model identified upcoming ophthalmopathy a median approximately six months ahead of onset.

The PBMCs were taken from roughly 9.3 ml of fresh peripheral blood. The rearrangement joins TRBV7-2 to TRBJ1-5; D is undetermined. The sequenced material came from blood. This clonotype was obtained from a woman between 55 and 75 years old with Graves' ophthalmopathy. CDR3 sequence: CASSLAGNNQPQHF. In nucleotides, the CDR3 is TGTGCCAGCAGCTTAGCAGGGAACAATCAGCCCCAGCATTTT.